The next 27 T cell receptor beta chains were all read from a single sample in a study of blood T cell repertoires in COVID-19. Clones were read by immunoSEQ multiplex PCR, and TCRdb kept only the in-frame ones, dropping some. The sample carries about 100,000 clones, 70% to 90% recorded once. Sequencing was carried out using peripheral blood. The source of these receptors is a man at least 80 years old with acute or convalescent COVID-19.

This chain links TRBV11-2 with TRBJ2-1; D is ambiguous. The CDR3 is made up of 14 amino acids. The V end was cut by 5 bases, the J end by 0 bases, with 8 bases between. The V gene's germline CDR1 is SGHAT and CDR2 FQNNGV. This CDR3 is CASSPVSSYNEQFF. CDR3 nucleotides: TGTGCCAGCAGCCCGGTTAGCTCCTACAATGAGCAGTTCTTC.

V is TRBV27 and J is TRBJ2-1; D is perhaps TRBD2 (5 bases). Trimming cost V 6 bases and J 7 bases, with 16 bases left between them. Germline CDR1 MNHEY, CDR2 SMNVEV (reference sequence). The CDR3 length is 14 residues. In DNA form, the CDR3 reads TGTGCCAGCAGACCCGGGATATTGTTTAATGAGCAGTTCTTC. Amino acid sequence: CASRPGILFNEQFF.

The rearrangement uses TRBV28 and TRBJ1-5, with D unclear. The CDR3 is 12 amino acids. Trimming removed 6 bases at V and 4 bases at J, with 7 bases between. CDR1 and CDR2 from the germline V gene are MDHEN and SYDVKM. The CDR3 nucleotides read TGTGCCAGCAGAGAAACTAATCAGCCCCAGCATTTT. Translating it yields CASRETNQPQHF.

The V and J genes are TRBV18 and TRBJ1-4, with D unresolved. Trimming took 3 bases from V and 6 from J, leaving 8 bases between them. CDR1 and CDR2 (germline): KGHSH, LQKENI. This CDR3 region has 13 residues. CDR3 DNA: TGTGCCAGCTCACCTTCCCTTGATGAAAAACTGTTTTTT. As protein: CASSPSLDEKLFF.

In regard to this clone: One end of the junction is discordant with germline, which a read error may explain. The V gene is TRBV7-7, the J gene TRBJ2-5; 7 bases line up with TRBD1. The CDR3 runs 15 residues. Germline CDR1 SSHAT, CDR2 FNYEAQ (reference sequence). The DNA of the CDR3 is TGTGCTAGCAGCCCGGTTGGACAGGAAGGAGAGACCCAGTACTTC. Protein product: CASSPVGQEGETQYF.

The J gene is TRBJ2-3, the V gene TRBV5-1; D remains unclear. Trimming cost V 5 bases and J 0 bases, with 10 bases left between them. The CDR3 extends over 14 amino acids. In germline, CDR1 is SGHRS, CDR2 YFSETQ. CDR3 sequence: CASREAFSTDTQYF. CDR3 bases: TGCGCCAGCAGAGAAGCGTTCAGCACAGATACGCAGTATTTT.

The chain employs TRBV5-6 and TRBJ1-2; 7 bases map to TRBD1. CDR1 is SGHDT, CDR2 YYEEEE, per germline. The CDR3 has 14 amino acids. V shed 2 bases, J shed 3 bases, and the junction held 4 bases outside the gene matches. Here the CDR3 reads CASSFPDRDYGYTF. The CDR3 nucleotides read TGTGCCAGCAGCTTCCCTGACAGGGACTATGGCTACACCTTC.

V usage is TRBV5-1 and J usage is TRBJ2-3; TRBD2 agrees at 7 bases. Trimming cost V 0 bases and J 0 bases; bases outside gene matches: 16. In germline, CDR1 is SGHRS, CDR2 YFSETQ. This CDR3 has 20 residues. As DNA, the CDR3 is TGCGCCAGCAGCTTGGCCAAGTGGGAGGGCCGAACCACAAGCACAGATACGCAGTATTTT. It is translated as CASSLAKWEGRTTSTDTQYF.

The chain links TRBV30 to TRBJ2-2; no firm D call. V lost 5 bases, J lost 2 bases, and 3 bases lay in between. Germline lookup yields CDR1 GTSNPN and CDR2 SVGIG (reference sequence). The CDR3 consists of 11 residues. The chain's CDR3 is CAWLNTGELFF. CDR3 DNA: TGTGCCTGGCTTAACACCGGGGAGCTGTTTTTT.

The chain recombines TRBV28 with TRBJ1-1; D unresolved. Germline values: CDR1 MDHEN, CDR2 SYDVKM. The CDR3 covers 15 residues. V dropped 3 bases and J dropped 5 bases, with 16 bases sitting between them. CDR3 nucleotide sequence: TGTGCCAGCAGTTTGCCTTCGGGTATGAGTACTGAAGCTTTCTTT. It is translated as CASSLPSGMSTEAFF.

The gene calls are TRBV7-9 and TRBJ1-1, with D maybe TRBD1 (5 bases). CDR1 is SEHNR and CDR2 is FQNEAQ in the germline V gene (reference sequence). Trimming removed 1 base at V and 9 bases at J, with 12 bases between. The CDR3 is made up of 13 amino acids. The CDR3 DNA reads TGTGCCAGCAGCTTAGAGGTTACAGGAAAAGCTTTCTTT. Translated: CASSLEVTGKAFF.

The J gene is TRBJ2-6, the V gene TRBV4-2; TRBD2 aligns across 10 bases. Trimming removed 4 bases from V and 0 bases from J; junction bases left unmatched: 21. Germline V CDR1 and CDR2: LGHNA, YNFKEQ. This CDR3 contains 23 residues. The CDR3 protein is CASSPPTSLAGRGPISGANVLTF. In DNA form, the CDR3 reads TGTGCCAGCAGCCCTCCCACCTCACTAGCGGGAAGGGGGCCGATCTCTGGGGCCAACGTCCTGACTTTC.

The V call is TRBV6-6, the J call TRBJ2-1; TRBD2 agrees at 9 bases. V shed 7 bases, J shed 10 bases, and the junction held 11 bases outside the gene matches. CDR3 length: 14 residues. CDR1 and CDR2 (germline): MNHNY, SVGAGI (reference sequence). CDR3 sequence reads: CASMRREGPGEQFF. The DNA of the CDR3 is TGTGCCAGCATGAGGCGGGAGGGCCCTGGGGAGCAGTTCTTC.

The CDR3 loop reads CASSYSFAGALGNEQFF. The CDR3 DNA is TGTGCCAGCAGTTACTCCTTCGCGGGAGCGCTCGGCAATGAGCAGTTCTTC. The V gene is TRBV6-2 or TRBV6-3, the J gene TRBJ2-1; 7 bases agree with TRBD2. Germline CDR1 and CDR2: MNHEY and SVGEGT. The CDR3 is 17 amino acids. V was pared by 0 bases and J by 6 bases, with 11 bases of the junction left unmatched.

The V and J genes are TRBV5-1 and TRBJ1-1; no clear D gene. The CDR3 is 14 residues long. Germline V gene sequence: CDR1 SGHRS, CDR2 YFSETQ. Trimming cost V 0 bases and J 4 bases, with 10 bases left between them. The CDR3 spells CASSLAGEGTEAFF. As DNA, the CDR3 is TGCGCCAGCAGCTTGGCCGGGGAGGGCACTGAAGCTTTCTTT. Full variable domain (outside the CDR3, taken from reference TRBV5-1 and TRBJ1-1): KAGVTQTPRYLIKTRGQQVTLSCSPISGHRSVSWYQQTPGQGLQFLFEYFSETQRNKGNFPGRFSGRQFSNSRSEMNVSTLELGDSALYLCASSLAGEGTEAFFGQGTRLTVV.

The genes are TRBV14 and TRBJ2-7, with 10 bases matching TRBD2. Germline CDR1 SGHDN, CDR2 FVKESK. V shed 1 base, J shed 2 bases, and the junction held 11 bases outside the gene matches. This CDR3 is 18 amino acids long. The CDR3 DNA reads TGTGCCAGCAGCCAAGTCGCAAGGGCTAGCGGGAGTCCCTACGAGCAGTACTTC. Amino acid sequence: CASSQVARASGSPYEQYF.

This chain links TRBV29-1 with TRBJ1-5; 8 nucleotides agree with TRBD1. CDR1 is SQVTM and CDR2 is ANQGSEA in the germline V gene. This CDR3 is built from 14 residues. V lost 7 bases to trimming and J lost 2 bases; unmatched junction nucleotides: 7. The CDR3 DNA reads TGCAGCGCCATGACAGGGGCAGGCAATCAGCCCCAGCATTTT. Translating gives CSAMTGAGNQPQHF.

The CDR3 bases are TGTGCCAGCAGCAGGGTGGGTTATGAAGCTTTCTTT. Translating it yields CASSRVGYEAFF. V gene TRBV12-3 or TRBV12-4 combines with J gene TRBJ1-1, with TRBD1 as a possible D gene (5 bases). V was cut by 6 bases and J by 7 bases, with 12 bases left in between. The CDR3 extends over 12 amino acids.

This chain connects TRBV6-5 to TRBJ1-4, with 9 nucleotides matching TRBD1. CDR1 and CDR2 (germline): MNHEY, SVGAGI. V trimming: 7 bases; J trimming: 7 bases; junction bases outside the gene matches: 7. The CDR3 is 14 residues long. CDR3 coding DNA: TGTGCCAGCACCTCCGGGACAGGGTTTGAAAAACTGTTTTTT. This encodes CASTSGTGFEKLFF.

Turning to this clone: The junction differs from germline at one of its ends, possibly a read error. Other DNA sequences within the sample encode an identical CDR3. This rearrangement joins TRBV3-1 (or the pseudogene TRBV3-2) to TRBJ1-3; the match to TRBD1 covers 10 bases. Germline assignment: CDR1 LGHDT and CDR2 YNNKEL (reference sequence). CDR3 size: 19 residues. CDR3 sequence (DNA): TGTGCCAGCAGTCAAGACCGGCCCCGACAGGGGGCTTCCGGAAACACCATATATTTT. It is translated as CASSQDRPRQGASGNTIYF.

The J gene is TRBJ2-2, the V gene TRBV19, with D maybe TRBD2 (5 bases). CDR1 and CDR2 (germline): LNHDA, SQIVND (reference sequence). V lost 4 bases and J 4 bases, leaving 19 bases between the germline ends. The CDR3 covers 17 residues. The CDR3 bases are TGTGCCAGTAGTAGCTTTGGACTTCAACTCCCCACCGGGGAGCTGTTTTTT. Residues: CASSSFGLQLPTGELFF.

The rearrangement uses TRBV3-1 (or the pseudogene TRBV3-2) and TRBJ1-6; a weak D match, TRBD1 (6 bases). CDR3 length equals 14 residues. Germline V lookup: CDR1 LGHDT, CDR2 YNNKEL (reference sequence). Trimming cost V 6 bases and J 10 bases, with 16 bases left between them. The CDR3 nucleotides read TGTGCCAGCAGTCCTGGGGGGGGCGGCTCACCCCTCCACTTT. Its translation is CASSPGGGGSPLHF.

This chain joins TRBV5-4 and TRBJ1-6, with unresolved D. V was shortened by 0 bases and J by 7 bases, with 8 bases between the two germline ends. The CDR3 is 14 residues long. Germline-derived CDR1 and CDR2 are SGHNT and YYREEE (reference sequence). CDR3 protein: CASSLGGPNSPLHF. The CDR3 DNA follows: TGTGCCAGCAGCTTGGGAGGGCCCAATTCACCCCTCCACTTT.

The gene calls are TRBV7-9 and TRBJ2-1, with D perhaps TRBD2 (6 bases). The CDR3 runs 15 residues. Deletions cut 1 base from V and 4 bases from J, with 11 bases between. Germline lookup yields CDR1 SEHNR and CDR2 FQNEAQ (reference sequence). The CDR3 region has the DNA TGTGCCAGCAGCTTAGACCCCGGGAGATACAATGAGCAGTTCTTC. It specifies CASSLDPGRYNEQFF. Full variable domain (rest looked up from reference TRBV7-9 and TRBJ2-1): DTGVSQNPRHKITKRGQNVTFRCDPISEHNRLYWYRQTLGQGPEFLTYFQNEAQLEKSRLLSDRFSAERPKGSFSTLEIQRTEQGDSAMYLCASSLDPGRYNEQFFGPGTRLTVL.

The genes are TRBV7-2 and TRBJ2-5, with D possibly matching TRBD1 (5 bases). The CDR3 consists of 15 residues. Germline V gene lookup returns CDR1 SGHTA and CDR2 FQGNSA. V lost 1 base and J lost 4, with 13 bases in between. CDR3 protein: CASSLERGSSETQYF. The CDR3, as DNA: TGTGCCAGCAGCTTAGAAAGGGGATCTTCAGAGACCCAGTACTTC. The full variable domain, completed using reference TRBV7-2 and TRBJ2-5, is GAGVSQSPSNKVTEKGKDVELRCDPISGHTALYWYRQSLGQGLEFLIYFQGNSAPDKSGLPSDRFSAERTGGSVSTLTIQRTQQEDSAVYLCASSLERGSSETQYFGPGTRLLVL.

As concerns this clone: One junction end does not reproduce the germline sequence, and a read error may be involved. The V gene is TRBV19, the J gene TRBJ2-7, with TRBD1 identical over 8 bases. Germline CDR1 reads LNHDA; CDR2 reads SQIVND (reference sequence). The CDR3 is 15 residues long. The CDR3 here is CASSIARGLVYEQYF. CDR3 nucleotide sequence: TGTGCCAGTAGTATAGCCAGGGGGCTAGTCTACGAACAGTACTTC.

The V call is TRBV6-5, the J call TRBJ2-3; no reliable D call. Germline V gene lookup returns CDR1 MNHEY and CDR2 SVGAGI. The CDR3 runs to 14 residues. Between the trimmed V and J ends, which lost 6 bases and 0 bases, there was a span of 10 bases. CDR3 sequence (DNA): TGTGCCAGCAGCCTACTCGCGAGCACAGATACGCAGTATTTT. As protein: CASSLLASTDTQYF.